The clone carrying this T cell receptor (beta chain) was seen more than once but under ten times. Its specificity is not known. This sample is drawn from a study of T cell responses to AZD1222 COVID-19 vaccine. Method: immunoSEQ multiplex PCR; TCRdb's copy keeps in-frame clones and lacks some. The sample has some 74,000 clones, nearly 90% seen once. Overall study findings and caveats: Researchers took repertoire samples only after the peak T cell response had come. The breadth and depth of Spike-specific TCRs increased once two AZD1222 doses had been given.

The receptor comes from an adult who received the AZD1222 COVID-19 vaccine. This sample comprised peripheral blood, obtained 28 days after the second AZD1222 dose.

Here the CDR3 reads CASSYRGGTDTQYF. The CDR3 bases are TGTGCCAGCAGCTACCGCGGAGGCACAGATACGCAGTATTTT. The chain employs TRBV7-9 and TRBJ2-3; no clear D. CDR3 length equals 14 residues. The germline V and J ends were trimmed by 4 bases and 1 base, with 9 bases remaining between them. Germline loops: CDR1 SEHNR, CDR2 FQNEAQ (reference sequence).